A single T cell receptor (beta chain) is shown here with its context. Its cognate antigen has yet to be identified. Base qualities are missing; no much larger clone stands one base away. The sample comes from a study of T cell responses to AZD1222 COVID-19 vaccine (dated by TCRdb to the early 2020s). Study-level background: Because spike-specific TCR depth and breadth did not differ between the two schedules, AZD1222 recipients who got a second dose at roughly 4 weeks were pooled with those who got a second dose at roughly 12 weeks. Trial participants were enrolled into age subgroups of 18-55, 56-69 and 70-plus years, which contained 148, 28 and 57 TCR-sequenced participants, respectively. TCR sequencing was performed for some 250 trial participants, of whom some 200 were given two doses of AZD1222 and around 25 were given two doses of MenACWY control vaccine. Here is what the overall study found, with its caveats: In the small 56-69-year group, the increase in depth fell short of significance, most likely because of low power. Conclusions about previously exposed vaccinees are limited because only a handful of AZD1222 recipients were SARS-CoV-2 seropositive at baseline. The whole spike protein was spanned by vaccine-associated CD4 TCRs, and dominant responses were seen in regions 160-218 and 743-854. Reportedly, almost half of the unique spike-specific TCRs recognized epitopes lying outside the regions that are mutated in the B.1.351 and B.1.1.7 variants. Participants were mostly white British and included more females than males, and it was suggested by the authors that clonal diversity may have been underestimated. Because no day 14 peak-response samples were available, repertoires were characterized only after the peak T cell response. After two AZD1222 doses, spike-specific TCR breadth and depth were significantly higher than at day 0 and than in MenACWY recipients.

The sample's time point label is to be understood as: baseline before first vaccination. The vaccinee samples were drawn from two UK trials, COV001 and COV002, one of which was a single-blind randomized controlled phase 2/3 trial testing AZD1222 (ChAdOx1 nCoV-19) in healthy adults. For TCRbeta chain sequencing, PBMC samples were collected from trial participants at day 0 and at day 28 after the second dose. V loses 6 bases, J loses 4 bases, and the germline ends lie 15 bases apart. The germline V gene encodes CDR1 LNHDA and CDR2 SQIVND (reference sequence). From the cysteine through the phenylalanine, the CDR3 covers 14 amino acids. Just the 42-base CDR3 DNA is kept, in frame starting at base 1. The CDR3 regions of human TCRbeta chains were analyzed by immunosequencing. The study's own analysis went as follows. Repertoire TCRs were matched against a reference library of SARS-CoV-2-specific TCRs generated with the MIRA antigen-specificity platform. Breadth meant the fraction of unique TCRs that were SARS-CoV-2-associated, whereas depth meant the fraction of total T cells that were SARS-CoV-2-associated. Using the MIRA data, each spike-specific TCR was assigned both to the spike region to which the TCR was reactive and to a CD4 or CD8 class. Log10-transformed breadth and depth values were compared by one-way ANOVA with Sidak's multiple comparisons tests. TCRdb's version of the immuneACCESS table is confined to in-frame rearrangements and falls short of the full clone set. An unresolved V gene accounts for under half of the shortfall where checked; the remainder is of unknown origin. The V and J calls and clone size come from that table; D and trimming were worked out from the DNA. This sample has 130,000 to 150,000 clones in its table, and over 85% of those were observed once. Jointly, the top ten make up 1.7% of the sample.

The sample was peripheral blood, taken on day 0 of AZD1222 vaccination. The sequence joins TRBV19 to TRBJ1-1; the D gene cannot be named for sure. The receptor was isolated from an adult in good health. The DNA reads TGTGCCAGTAGAGCTCTGTCCCGATCCACTGAAGCTTTCTTT. This is translated as CASRALSRSTEAFF.